The clone carrying this T cell receptor beta chain has a single count. Authors' data handling: Estimation of nucleated cell counts relied on the amplification of reference gene primers. Only in-frame clones appear in the TCRdb table, and some are missing; sequencing was by immunoSEQ multiplex PCR. Clonal size and the V and J genes are those of that table, whereas D and trimming came from the DNA. The sample holds a few hundred thousand clones, roughly 86% seen once. CDR3 length: 13 amino acids. V gave up 10 bases and J gave up 7 bases, with 19 bases separating them. Germline CDR1 and CDR2: MRHNA and SNTAGT. This sample stems from a study of blood T cell repertoires in COVID-19. Across the study: Material from acute and convalescent COVID-19 was sourced from the United States, Italy and Spain. PBMCs, B-cell-depleted T cells, or T cells were the source of the cDNA or gDNA that made up the material.

V is TRBV6-4 and J is TRBJ1-2; tentatively, D is TRBD1 (5 bases). The sequencing sample was made of peripheral blood. This TCR came from a man aged 35-49 years who had recovered from COVID-19. DNA for the CDR3: TGTGCCATGAAAAAGGAGAACAGGCCTGGCTACACCTTC. This encodes CAMKKENRPGYTF.